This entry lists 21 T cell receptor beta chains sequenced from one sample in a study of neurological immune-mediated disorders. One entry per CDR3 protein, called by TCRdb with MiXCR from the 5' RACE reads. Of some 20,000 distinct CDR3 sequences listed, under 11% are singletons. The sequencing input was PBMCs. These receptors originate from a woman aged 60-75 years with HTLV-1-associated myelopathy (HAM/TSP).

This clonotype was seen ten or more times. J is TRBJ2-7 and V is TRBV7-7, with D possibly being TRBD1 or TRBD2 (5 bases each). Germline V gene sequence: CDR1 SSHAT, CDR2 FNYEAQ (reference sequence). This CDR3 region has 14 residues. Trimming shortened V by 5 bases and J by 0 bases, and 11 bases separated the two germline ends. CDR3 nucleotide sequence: TGTGCCAGCAGCCCGGGACGGAACTCCTACGAGCAGTACTTC. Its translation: CASSPGRNSYEQYF.

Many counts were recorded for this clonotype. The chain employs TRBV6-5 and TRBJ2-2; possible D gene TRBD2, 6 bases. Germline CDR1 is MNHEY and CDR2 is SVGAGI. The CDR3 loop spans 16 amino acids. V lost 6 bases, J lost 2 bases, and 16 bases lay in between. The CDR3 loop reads CASRDTGLTNTGELFF. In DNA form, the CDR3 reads TGTGCCAGCAGAGACACGGGACTGACCAACACCGGGGAGCTGTTTTTT.

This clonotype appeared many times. The CDR3 nucleotides are TGTGCCAGCAGCTTAATCCACGAGCAGTACTTC. It yields the protein CASSLIHEQYF. The V call is TRBV7-2, the J call TRBJ2-7; D is ambiguous. Germline V gene lookup returns CDR1 SGHTA and CDR2 FQGNSA. Trimming stripped 2 bases from V and 5 bases from J, with 4 bases between. The CDR3 sequence is 11 residues long.

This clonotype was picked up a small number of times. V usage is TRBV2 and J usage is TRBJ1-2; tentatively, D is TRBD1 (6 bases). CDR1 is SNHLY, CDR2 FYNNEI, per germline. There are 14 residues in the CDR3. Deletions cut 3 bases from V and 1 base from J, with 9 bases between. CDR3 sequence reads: CASSERGDNYGYTF. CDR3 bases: TGTGCCAGCAGTGAGAGGGGGGATAACTATGGCTACACCTTC.

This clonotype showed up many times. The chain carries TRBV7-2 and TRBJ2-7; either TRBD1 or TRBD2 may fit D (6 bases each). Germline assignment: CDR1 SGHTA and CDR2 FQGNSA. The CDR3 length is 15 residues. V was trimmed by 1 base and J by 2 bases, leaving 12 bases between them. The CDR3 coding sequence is TGTGCCAGCAGCTTAGATCCGGGGGCAGCCTACGAGCAGTACTTC. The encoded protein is CASSLDPGAAYEQYF.

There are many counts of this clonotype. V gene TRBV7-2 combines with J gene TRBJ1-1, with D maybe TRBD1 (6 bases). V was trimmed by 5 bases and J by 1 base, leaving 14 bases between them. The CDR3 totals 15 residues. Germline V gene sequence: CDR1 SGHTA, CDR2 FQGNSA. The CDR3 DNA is TGTGCCAGCAGCCTTTTAGGGGGGGGGAACACTGAAGCTTTCTTT. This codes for CASSLLGGGNTEAFF.

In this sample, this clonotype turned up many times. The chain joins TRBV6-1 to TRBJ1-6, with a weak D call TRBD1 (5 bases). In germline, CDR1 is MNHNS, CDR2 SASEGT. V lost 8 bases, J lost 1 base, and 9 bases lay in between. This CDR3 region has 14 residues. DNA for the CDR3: TGTGCCAGCCAGGGTGAATCCTATAATTCACCCCTCCACTTT. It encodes CASQGESYNSPLHF.

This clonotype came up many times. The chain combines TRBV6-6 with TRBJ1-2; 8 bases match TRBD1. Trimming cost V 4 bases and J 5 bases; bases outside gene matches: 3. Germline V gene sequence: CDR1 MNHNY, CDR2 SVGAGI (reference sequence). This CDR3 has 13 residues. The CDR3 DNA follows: TGTGCCAGCAGTTCGGGACAGGAATATGGCTACACCTTC. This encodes CASSSGQEYGYTF.

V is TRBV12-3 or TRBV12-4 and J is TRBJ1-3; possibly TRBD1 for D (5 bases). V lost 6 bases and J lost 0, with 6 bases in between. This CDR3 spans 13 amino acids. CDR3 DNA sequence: TGTGCCAGCAGGCAGGGCTCTGGAAACACCATATATTTT. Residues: CASRQGSGNTIYF.

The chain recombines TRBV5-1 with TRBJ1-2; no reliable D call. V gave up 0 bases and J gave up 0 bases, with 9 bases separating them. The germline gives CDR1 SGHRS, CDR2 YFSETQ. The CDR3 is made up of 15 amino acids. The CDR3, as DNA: TGCGCCAGCAGCTTGGAAATGGAGACTAACTATGGCTACACCTTC. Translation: CASSLEMETNYGYTF. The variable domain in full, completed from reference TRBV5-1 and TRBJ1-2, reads KAGVTQTPRYLIKTRGQQVTLSCSPISGHRSVSWYQQTPGQGLQFLFEYFSETQRNKGNFPGRFSGRQFSNSRSEMNVSTLELGDSALYLCASSLEMETNYGYTFGSGTRLTVV.

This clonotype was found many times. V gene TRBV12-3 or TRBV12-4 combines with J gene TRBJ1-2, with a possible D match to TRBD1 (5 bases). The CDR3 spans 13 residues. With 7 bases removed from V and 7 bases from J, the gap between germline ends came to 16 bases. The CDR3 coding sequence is TGTGCCAGCATCATCGGGAGCGGGGCTGGCTACACCTTC. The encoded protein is CASIIGSGAGYTF.

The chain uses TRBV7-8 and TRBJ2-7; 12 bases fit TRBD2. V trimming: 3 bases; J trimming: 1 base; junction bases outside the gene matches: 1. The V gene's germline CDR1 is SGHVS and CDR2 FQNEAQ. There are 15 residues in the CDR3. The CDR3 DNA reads TGTGCCAGCAGCTTCGGGACTAGCGGGTCCTACGAGCAGTACTTC. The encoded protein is CASSFGTSGSYEQYF. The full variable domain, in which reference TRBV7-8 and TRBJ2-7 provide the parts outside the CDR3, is GAGVSQSPRYKVAKRGQDVALRCDPISGHVSLFWYQQALGQGPEFLTYFQNEAQLDKSGLPSDRFFAERPEGSVSTLKIQRTQQEDSAVYLCASSFGTSGSYEQYFGPGTRLTVT.

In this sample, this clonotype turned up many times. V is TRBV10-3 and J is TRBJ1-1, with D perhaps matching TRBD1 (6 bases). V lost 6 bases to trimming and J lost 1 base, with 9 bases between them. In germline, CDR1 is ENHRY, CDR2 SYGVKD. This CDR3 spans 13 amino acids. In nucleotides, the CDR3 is TGTGCCATCAGCTTGGACAGGAACACTGAAGCTTTCTTT. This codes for CAISLDRNTEAFF.

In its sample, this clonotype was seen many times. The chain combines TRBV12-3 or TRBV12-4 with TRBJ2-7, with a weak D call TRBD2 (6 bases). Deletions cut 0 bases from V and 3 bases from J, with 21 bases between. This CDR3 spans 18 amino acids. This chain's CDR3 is CASSLASLLSISGYEQYF. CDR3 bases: TGTGCCAGCAGTTTAGCGAGCCTTTTGAGTATTAGCGGCTACGAGCAGTACTTC.

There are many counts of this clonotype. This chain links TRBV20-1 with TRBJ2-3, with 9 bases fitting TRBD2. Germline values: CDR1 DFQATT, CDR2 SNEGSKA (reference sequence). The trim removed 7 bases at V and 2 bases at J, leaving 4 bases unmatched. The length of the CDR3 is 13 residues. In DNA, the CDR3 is TGCAGTGAAAAGCGGGGGGTCACAGATACGCAGTATTTT. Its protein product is CSEKRGVTDTQYF.

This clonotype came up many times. Here the CDR3 reads CSARVVGQGFNEQFF. In DNA, the CDR3 is TGCAGTGCTAGAGTGGTGGGACAGGGCTTCAATGAGCAGTTCTTC. J is TRBJ2-1 and V is TRBV20-1; 9 bases fit TRBD1. Trimming removed 1 base from V and 6 bases from J; junction bases left unmatched: 7. CDR1 and CDR2 (germline): DFQATT, SNEGSKA (reference sequence). There are 15 residues in the CDR3.

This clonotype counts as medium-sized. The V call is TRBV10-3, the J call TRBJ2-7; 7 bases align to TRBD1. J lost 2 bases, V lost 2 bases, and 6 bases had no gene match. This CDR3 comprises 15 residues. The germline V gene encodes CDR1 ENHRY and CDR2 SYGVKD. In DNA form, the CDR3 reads TGTGCCATCAGTGAGGAGGGGGCATTGGCCTACGAGCAGTACTTC. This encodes CAISEEGALAYEQYF.

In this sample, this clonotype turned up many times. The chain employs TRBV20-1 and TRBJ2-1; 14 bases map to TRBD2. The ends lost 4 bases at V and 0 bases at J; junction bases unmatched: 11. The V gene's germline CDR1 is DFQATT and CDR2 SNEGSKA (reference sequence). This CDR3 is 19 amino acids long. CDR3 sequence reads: CSAIPGTSGGISSYNEQFF. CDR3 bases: TGCAGTGCTATACCCGGGACTAGCGGGGGAATAAGCTCCTACAATGAGCAGTTCTTC.

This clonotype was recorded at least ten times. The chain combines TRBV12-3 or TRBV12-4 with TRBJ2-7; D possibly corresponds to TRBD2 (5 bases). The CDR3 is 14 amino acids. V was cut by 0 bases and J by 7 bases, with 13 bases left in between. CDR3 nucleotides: TGTGCCAGCAGTTTAGCGAGGGCCCGTGGAGAGCAGTACTTC. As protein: CASSLARARGEQYF.

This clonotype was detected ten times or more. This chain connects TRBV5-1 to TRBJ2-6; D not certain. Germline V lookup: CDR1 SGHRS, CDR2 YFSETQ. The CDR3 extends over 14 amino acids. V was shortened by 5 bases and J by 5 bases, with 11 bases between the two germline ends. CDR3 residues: CASSPGDRANVLTF. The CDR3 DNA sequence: TGCGCCAGCAGTCCGGGCGACAGGGCCAACGTCCTGACTTTC.

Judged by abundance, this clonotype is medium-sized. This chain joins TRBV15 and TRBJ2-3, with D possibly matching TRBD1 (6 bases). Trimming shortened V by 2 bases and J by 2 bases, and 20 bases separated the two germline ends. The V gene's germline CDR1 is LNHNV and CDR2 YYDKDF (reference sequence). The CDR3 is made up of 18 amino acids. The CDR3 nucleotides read TGTGCCACCAGCAGATACCTTGACCCCAGGGGCTCCACAGATACGCAGTATTTT. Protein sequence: CATSRYLDPRGSTDTQYF.